This T cell receptor beta chain originates from a study of blood T cells in healthy people across ages. CDR1 and CDR2 (germline): SGDLS, YYNGEE. V was clipped by 4 bases and J by 5 bases, with 13 bases between them. The CDR3 is 14 amino acids. Alongside a J-beta primer mix, a sample-barcoded 5' primer served in a second PCR lasting 7 to 11 cycles. TCRdb reanalysed the 5' RACE reads using MiXCR and keeps one entry per CDR3 protein. The data contain roughly 800,000 distinct CDR3 sequences, under 40% of them seen just once; the ten biggest clones take up 13%. This clonotype was obtained from a man younger than 30 in good health. This rearrangement joins TRBV9 to TRBJ2-1; perhaps D is TRBD1 or TRBD2 (5 bases each). Sequenced: blood. CDR3 coding DNA: TGTGCCAGCAGCACACCGGGACGTCACAATGAGCAGTTCTTC. This gives the protein CASSTPGRHNEQFF.